The 7 T cell receptor beta chains listed next were all sequenced from one sample in a study of T cells expressing NK-cell markers. TCRdb reanalyzed the 5' RACE reads, giving one entry per CDR3 protein sequence and no DNA. The sample totals around 280,000 distinct CDR3 sequences. The sample consisted of blood T cells: a sorted CD56 or NKG2C T cell subset, CD4+ or CD8+ T cells, or bulk PBMC T cells (not recorded which). The receptors were sampled from a man in his late teens or twenties in good health.

This chain connects TRBV29-1 to TRBJ2-5; the TCRdb call, TRBD1, lacks DNA for checking. Germline values: CDR1 SQVTM, CDR2 ANQGSEA. This CDR3 is built from 12 residues. CDR3 protein: CSGGRQGETQYF.

The V and J genes are TRBV20-1 and TRBJ1-4; the D call of TRBD1 rests on TCRdb alone, since no DNA is present to check it. The CDR3 covers 13 residues. The germline V gene has CDR1 DFQATT and CDR2 SNEGSKA (reference sequence). The CDR3 here is CSARTGGNEKLFF.

The chain combines TRBV20-1 with TRBJ2-3; TCRdb's assignment of TRBD1 cannot be checked, as there is no DNA. The CDR3 length is 18 residues. In germline, CDR1 is DFQATT, CDR2 SNEGSKA (reference sequence). The CDR3 reads CSARARQRDKISTDTQYF.

This chain joins TRBV20-1 and TRBJ2-5; no DNA is available, so the TRBD1 call from TCRdb remains unchecked. Germline V lookup: CDR1 DFQATT, CDR2 SNEGSKA (reference sequence). The CDR3 contains 15 residues. The CDR3 sequence is CSARGLRQGSETQYF.

The chain links TRBV5-1 to TRBJ2-1; the D call from TCRdb, TRBD2, cannot be confirmed without DNA. Per the germline V gene, CDR1 is SGHRS and CDR2 is YFSETQ. The CDR3 extends over 16 amino acids. Here the CDR3 reads CASSGTGTSAWAEQFF.

V gene TRBV18 combines with J gene TRBJ1-6; lacking DNA, the TRBD1 call made by TCRdb goes unchecked. The CDR3 extends over 15 amino acids. The germline V gene encodes CDR1 KGHSH and CDR2 LQKENI. CDR3 protein: CASSPKQGEDSPLHF.

The rearrangement links TRBV30 to TRBJ2-5. The CDR3 contains 13 residues. From germline, CDR1 is GTSNPN and CDR2 SVGIG (reference sequence). The CDR3 region is CAWSVLGQETQYF.